The present T cell receptor beta chain was sequenced within a study of human T cells and chemical hapten exposure. Study-wide points: There were significantly more large CDR3 similarity clusters among expanded TCRs than among controls.

During construction of the library, unique molecular identifiers were attached to individual cDNA molecules for quantitative, reproducible TCR counting. Authors' analysis steps: Per-sample TCR counts ranged from about 20,000 to 750,000, median about 90,000. MiXCR, applied by TCRdb to the RACE reads, yields one record per CDR3 protein. The V and J calls and clone size are TCRdb's, not the authors'. The sample has approximately 350,000 distinct CDR3 sequences, roughly 6.9% seen once. Described time point: patch test 1, 2 weeks after DPC sensitization. The sample's treatment: therapeutic diphenylcyclopropenone sensitization with weekly scalp DPC. V gave up 5 bases and J gave up 0 bases, with 10 bases separating them. The CDR3 contains 13 residues. Looked up from germline, CDR1 is DFQATT and CDR2 is SNEGSKA (reference sequence). Concerning this clonotype: No antigen is known for it.

This specimen was whole blood, taken in connection with sensitization to the hapten diphenylcyclopropenone (DPC). The sequence came from a woman between 18 and 29 years old with alopecia areata. Some clones in this sample may be carry-over from other donors' samples. J is TRBJ1-1 and V is TRBV20-1; D is unresolved. The CDR3 bases are TGCAGTGCTTCCCTTATAATGAACACTGAAGCTTTCTTT. This codes for CSASLIMNTEAFF.